These 22 T cell receptor beta chains share one sample of origin, sequenced in a study of cytotoxic CD8 clonotypes in ibrutinib-treated CLL. The data were produced by immunoSEQ multiplex PCR, yet TCRdb's version contains in-frame clones alone and is incomplete. This table holds nearly 300,000 clones, approximately 76% found once. The specimen comprised PBMCs, sampled at disease progression, from a patient treated with ibrutinib. The receptors come from a human donor with chronic lymphocytic leukemia.

This clone came up a few times. The V and J genes are TRBV5-1 and TRBJ2-7; a possible D gene is TRBD2 (6 bases). This CDR3 has 13 residues. V lost 5 bases and J lost 6, with 15 bases in between. Germline loops: CDR1 SGHRS, CDR2 YFSETQ. CDR3 nucleotide sequence: TGCGCCAGCAGAGGGCGGGATGAAAGCGAGCAGTACTTC. This gives the protein CASRGRDESEQYF. Full variable domain (rest looked up from reference TRBV5-1 and TRBJ2-7): KAGVTQTPRYLIKTRGQQVTLSCSPISGHRSVSWYQQTPGQGLQFLFEYFSETQRNKGNFPGRFSGRQFSNSRSEMNVSTLELGDSALYLCASRGRDESEQYFGPGTRLTVT.

The J gene is TRBJ2-1, the V gene TRBV5-6, with 11 bases aligning to TRBD2. The CDR3 extends over 16 amino acids. V was clipped by 3 bases and J by 10 bases; unmatched bases: 12. Looked up from germline, CDR1 is SGHDT and CDR2 is YYEEEE. For the CDR3, the DNA is TGTGCCAGCAGCTACCCGGGACTAGCGGTCCAATTGGAGCAGTTCTTC. Amino acid sequence: CASSYPGLAVQLEQFF.

J is TRBJ2-7 and V is TRBV9; 7 bases fit TRBD2. Per germline, CDR1 SGDLS and CDR2 YYNGEE. The CDR3 is made up of 18 amino acids. V was pared by 0 bases and J by 3 bases, with 15 bases of the junction left unmatched. In DNA form, the CDR3 reads TGTGCCAGCAGCGTAGGGACTAGTCGGTACCCACTAATCTACGAGCAGTACTTC. Translating it yields CASSVGTSRYPLIYEQYF.

V and J are TRBV25-1 and TRBJ2-1, with 8 bases that match TRBD1. The junction had 6 bases not matched to a gene; V was cut back by 3 bases and J by 2 bases. The CDR3 is made up of 16 amino acids. Looked up from germline, CDR1 is MGHDK and CDR2 is SYGVNS. The DNA for the CDR3 is TGTGCCAGCAGTGACCCGACAGGGGTCCCCTACAATGAGCAGTTCTTC. It yields the protein CASSDPTGVPYNEQFF.

The V gene is TRBV7-2, the J gene TRBJ2-1, with a weak D call TRBD2 (7 bases). Looked up from germline, CDR1 is SGHTA and CDR2 is FQGNSA. The CDR3 covers 16 residues. V lost 1 base and J 0 bases, leaving 10 bases between the germline ends. In nucleotides, the CDR3 is TGTGCCAGCAGCTTAGTTGGGGGGGCCTCCTACAATGAGCAGTTCTTC. This encodes CASSLVGGASYNEQFF.

There are a few counts of this clone. The chain has TRBV29-1 and TRBJ2-2; weak D call: TRBD1 (5 bases). Germline CDR1 SQVTM, CDR2 ANQGSEA. V was clipped by 6 bases and J by 6 bases, with 8 bases between them. The CDR3 is 11 residues long. This CDR3 is CSVRVSGELFF. As DNA, the CDR3 is TGCAGCGTCAGGGTTTCCGGGGAGCTGTTTTTT.

This chain uses TRBV29-1 with TRBJ2-7, with TRBD1 identical over 8 bases. J was trimmed by 2 bases and V by 4 bases; bases with no gene match: 7. Germline V CDR1 and CDR2: SQVTM, ANQGSEA. CDR3 length: 14 amino acids. This CDR3 is CSVVGRGRPYEQYF. CDR3 bases: TGCAGCGTTGTCGGCAGGGGGCGACCCTACGAGCAGTACTTC.

The chain combines TRBV29-1 with TRBJ2-7, with TRBD2 matching 7 bases. CDR1 and CDR2 from the germline V gene are SQVTM and ANQGSEA. This CDR3 has 11 residues. With 6 bases clipped from V and 6 bases from J, the junction kept 5 bases outside the gene matches. The CDR3 DNA is TGCAGCGTCCGTGGGGGGGGCGAGCAGTACTTC. Its translation: CSVRGGGEQYF.

The rearrangement joins TRBV5-1 to TRBJ2-2; the match to TRBD1 covers 7 bases. Germline CDR1 is SGHRS and CDR2 is YFSETQ. This CDR3 is 14 amino acids long. V was clipped by 2 bases and J by 14 bases; unmatched bases: 12. Written as DNA, the CDR3 is TGCGCCAGCAGCTTTAGGACAGGCCCATCGAAACTGTTTTTT. Translated, it gives CASSFRTGPSKLFF.

In its sample, this clone was seen once. The gene calls are TRBV5-1 and TRBJ2-7, with D maybe TRBD1 (6 bases). The CDR3 has 15 residues. Trimming cost V 4 bases and J 0 bases, with 14 bases left between them. Per the germline V gene, CDR1 is SGHRS and CDR2 is YFSETQ. CDR3 protein: CASSQQGSSSYEQYF. In nucleotides, the CDR3 is TGCGCCAGCAGCCAACAGGGTTCAAGCTCCTACGAGCAGTACTTC.

This sequence joins TRBV7-6 and TRBJ1-5; D is uncertain. Germline CDR1 SGHVS, CDR2 FNYEAQ. V lost 1 base and J 2 bases, leaving 12 bases between the germline ends. This CDR3 spans 16 amino acids. CDR3 protein: CASSLGWGRGNQPQHF. The CDR3 DNA is TGTGCCAGCAGCTTAGGATGGGGTAGGGGCAATCAGCCCCAGCATTTT.

The rearrangement links TRBV4-3 to TRBJ1-4, with D possibly matching TRBD1 (5 bases). The CDR3 has 16 amino acids. V lost 3 bases to trimming and J lost 2 bases, with 13 bases between them. CDR1 and CDR2 from the germline V gene are LGHNA and YSLEER. CDR3 nucleotide sequence: TGCGCCAGCAGCCAGGGGGGACCTCTCACTAATGAAAAACTGTTTTTT. This codes for CASSQGGPLTNEKLFF.

The genes are TRBV6-5 and TRBJ1-3, with TRBD1 matching over 8 bases. Germline V lookup: CDR1 MNHEY, CDR2 SVGAGI. There are 14 residues in the CDR3. The junction had 8 bases not matched to a gene; V was cut back by 5 bases and J by 8 bases. This CDR3 is CASSLMTGADTIYF. The DNA for the CDR3 is TGTGCCAGCAGTCTAATGACAGGGGCGGACACCATATATTTT.

The sample holds a few counts of this clone. This rearrangement joins TRBV7-6 to TRBJ2-2; D is ambiguous. Trimming pared 5 bases from V and 4 bases from J, leaving 11 bases between. The CDR3 contains 14 residues. The germline CDR1 and CDR2 sequences are SGHVS and FNYEAQ. The CDR3 reads CASSPWDSTGELFF. CDR3 sequence (DNA): TGTGCCAGCAGCCCGTGGGATTCCACCGGGGAGCTGTTTTTT.

CDR3 loop: CASNFRDISYEQYF. For the CDR3, the DNA is TGTGCCAGCAATTTCCGAGACATCTCCTACGAGCAGTACTTC. The chain links TRBV28 to TRBJ2-7; D ambiguous. The CDR3 consists of 14 residues. In germline, CDR1 is MDHEN, CDR2 SYDVKM. V was trimmed by 7 bases and J by 0 bases, leaving 13 bases between them. The variable domain in full, completed from reference TRBV28 and TRBJ2-7, reads DVKVTQSSRYLVKRTGEKVFLECVQDMDHENMFWYRQDPGLGLRLIYFSYDVKMKEKGDIPEGYSVSREKKERFSLILESASTNQTSMYLCASNFRDISYEQYFGPGTRLTVT.

The chain joins TRBV7-2 to TRBJ1-1, with D tentatively TRBD1 (5 bases). Per germline, CDR1 SGHTA and CDR2 FQGNSA. This CDR3 is 15 amino acids long. Trimming cost V 0 bases and J 0 bases, with 8 bases left between them. Here the CDR3 DNA reads TGTGCCAGCAGCTTAGCGAGGGGAGTGAACACTGAAGCTTTCTTT. Encoded protein: CASSLARGVNTEAFF. Using reference TRBV7-2 and TRBJ1-1 for the parts outside the CDR3, the full variable domain is GAGVSQSPSNKVTEKGKDVELRCDPISGHTALYWYRQSLGQGLEFLIYFQGNSAPDKSGLPSDRFSAERTGGSVSTLTIQRTQQEDSAVYLCASSLARGVNTEAFFGQGTRLTVV.

A word on this clone: This same CDR3 is encoded by further DNA sequences in the sample. The chain joins TRBV29-1 to TRBJ2-7; TRBD2 agrees at 8 bases. Germline CDR1 SQVTM, CDR2 ANQGSEA. The CDR3 runs to 14 residues. V trimming: 3 bases; J trimming: 0 bases; junction bases outside the gene matches: 4. The CDR3 nucleotides are TGCAGCGTTGAGGAGCGGGGGAGCTCCTACGAGCAGTACTTC. Its translation: CSVEERGSSYEQYF.

This clone was recorded only once. The rearrangement uses TRBV5-1 and TRBJ2-7; D tentatively reads TRBD1 or TRBD2 (6 bases each). Germline values: CDR1 SGHRS, CDR2 YFSETQ. The CDR3 runs to 14 residues. The germline V and J ends were trimmed by 2 bases and 5 bases, with 14 bases remaining between them. CDR3 in DNA: TGCGCCAGCAGCTTAGTACTAGGGGGGAACGAGCAGTACTTC. Translating it yields CASSLVLGGNEQYF.

The chain links TRBV29-1 to TRBJ2-1; unclear D gene. V was trimmed by 4 bases and J by 7 bases, leaving 14 bases between them. This CDR3 region has 13 residues. CDR1 and CDR2 from the germline V gene are SQVTM and ANQGSEA. CDR3 protein: CSVVVWITNEQFF. Here the CDR3 DNA reads TGCAGCGTTGTGGTCTGGATAACAAATGAGCAGTTCTTC.

The V and J genes are TRBV7-9 and TRBJ2-3; 11 bases agree with TRBD2. J gave up 4 bases and V 1 base, and 10 bases lay outside the gene matches. CDR1 and CDR2 (germline): SEHNR, FQNEAQ (reference sequence). The CDR3 runs to 18 residues. The CDR3 region has the DNA TGTGCCAGCAGCTTAGGGCGGATAGCGGGAGGGCCGGCAGATACGCAGTATTTT. Translating it yields CASSLGRIAGGPADTQYF.

This sequence joins TRBV10-3 and TRBJ2-3; D might be TRBD1 (6 bases). Germline CDR1 and CDR2: ENHRY and SYGVKD. V lost 4 bases and J lost 6, with 14 bases in between. The CDR3 has 14 residues. CDR3: CAISGRQGLDTQYF. DNA for the CDR3: TGTGCCATCAGTGGTCGGCAGGGGTTGGATACGCAGTATTTT.

The genes are TRBV5-1 and TRBJ2-3; TRBD1 agrees at 7 bases. The junction had 6 bases not matched to a gene; V was cut back by 3 bases and J by 5 bases. Looked up from germline, CDR1 is SGHRS and CDR2 is YFSETQ. The CDR3 has 14 residues. The CDR3 coding sequence is TGCGCCAGCAGCTCCAGGGGGTGGGGAGATACGCAGTATTTT. It codes for CASSSRGWGDTQYF.